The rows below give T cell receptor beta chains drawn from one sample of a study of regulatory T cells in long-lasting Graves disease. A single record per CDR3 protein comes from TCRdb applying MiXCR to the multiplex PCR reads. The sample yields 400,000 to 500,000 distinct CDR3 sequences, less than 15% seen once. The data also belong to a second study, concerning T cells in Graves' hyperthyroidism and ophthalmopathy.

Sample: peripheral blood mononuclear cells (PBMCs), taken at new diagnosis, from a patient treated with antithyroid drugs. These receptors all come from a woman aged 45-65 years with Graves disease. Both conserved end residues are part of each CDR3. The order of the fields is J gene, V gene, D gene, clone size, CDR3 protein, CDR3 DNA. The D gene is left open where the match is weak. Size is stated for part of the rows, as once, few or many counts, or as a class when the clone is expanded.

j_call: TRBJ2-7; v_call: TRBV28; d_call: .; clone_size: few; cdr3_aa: CASSRTTGFSYEQYF; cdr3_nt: TGTGCCAGCAGCAGAACCACAGGTTTCTCCTACGAGCAGTACTTC
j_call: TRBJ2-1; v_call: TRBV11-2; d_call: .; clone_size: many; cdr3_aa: CASSLPRSEQFF; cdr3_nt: TGTGCCAGCAGCCTTCCTAGGAGCGAGCAGTTCTTC
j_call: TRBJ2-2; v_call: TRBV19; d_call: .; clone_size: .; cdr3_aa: CASSMNTNTGELFF; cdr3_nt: TGTGCCAGTAGTATGAATACGAACACCGGGGAGCTGTTTTTT
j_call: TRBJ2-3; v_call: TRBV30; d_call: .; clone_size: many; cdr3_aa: CAWRRSATDTQYF; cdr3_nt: TGTGCCTGGAGGCGGAGCGCCACAGATACGCAGTATTTT
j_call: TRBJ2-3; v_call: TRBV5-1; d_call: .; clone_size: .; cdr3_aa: CASSLQGLGTDTQYF; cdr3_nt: TGCGCCAGCAGCTTACAGGGCTTGGGGACAGATACGCAGTATTTT
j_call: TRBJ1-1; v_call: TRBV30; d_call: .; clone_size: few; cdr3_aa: CACTGHPNTEAFF; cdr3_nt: TGTGCCTGCACGGGACACCCGAACACTGAAGCTTTCTTT
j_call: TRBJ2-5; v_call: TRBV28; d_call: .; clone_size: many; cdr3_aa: CASSLLSAALTQYF; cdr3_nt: TGTGCCAGCAGTTTATTGTCGGCAGCGCTGACCCAGTACTTC
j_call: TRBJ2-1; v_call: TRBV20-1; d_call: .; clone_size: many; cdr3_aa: CSARLANLPHNEQFF; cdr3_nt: TGCAGTGCTAGGTTGGCGAACCTACCTCACAATGAGCAGTTCTTC
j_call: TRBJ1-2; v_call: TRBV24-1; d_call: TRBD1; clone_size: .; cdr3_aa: CATSGQGGYGYTF; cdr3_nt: TGTGCCACCAGTGGACAGGGAGGCTATGGCTACACCTTC
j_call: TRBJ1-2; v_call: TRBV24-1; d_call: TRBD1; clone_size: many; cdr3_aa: CATSGPRQGGYGYTF; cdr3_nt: TGTGCCACCAGTGGCCCTCGACAGGGAGGCTATGGCTACACCTTC
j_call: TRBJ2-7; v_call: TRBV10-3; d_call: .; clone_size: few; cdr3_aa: CAISEGQLPGYEQYF; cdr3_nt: TGTGCCATCAGTGAGGGACAGCTCCCGGGCTACGAGCAGTACTTC
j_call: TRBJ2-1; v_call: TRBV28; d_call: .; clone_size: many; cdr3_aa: CASTLRVVDEQFF; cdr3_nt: TGTGCCAGCACCTTAAGGGTGGTCGATGAGCAGTTCTTC
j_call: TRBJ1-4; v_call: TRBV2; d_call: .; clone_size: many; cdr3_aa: CASSVSPEGEKLFF; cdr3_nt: TGTGCCAGCAGTGTCTCCCCGGAAGGCGAAAAACTGTTTTTT
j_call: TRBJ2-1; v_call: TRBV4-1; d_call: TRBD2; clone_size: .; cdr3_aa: CASSQGVGTRVQFF; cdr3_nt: TGCGCCAGCAGCCAGGGAGTTGGGACTAGGGTACAGTTCTTC
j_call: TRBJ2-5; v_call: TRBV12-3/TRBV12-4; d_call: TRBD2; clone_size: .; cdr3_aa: CASSLGTSYNEQYF; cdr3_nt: TGTGCCAGCAGTTTAGGGACTAGCTACAATGAGCAGTACTTC
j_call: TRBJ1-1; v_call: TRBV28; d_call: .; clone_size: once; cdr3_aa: CASSFEGRSLNTEAFF; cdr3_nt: TGTGCCAGCAGTTTCGAGGGGCGGAGTCTGAACACTGAAGCTTTCTTT
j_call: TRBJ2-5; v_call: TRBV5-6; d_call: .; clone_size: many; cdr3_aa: CASSRTWTGRGETQYF; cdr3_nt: TGTGCCAGCAGTCGAACATGGACGGGTCGGGGAGAGACCCAGTACTTC
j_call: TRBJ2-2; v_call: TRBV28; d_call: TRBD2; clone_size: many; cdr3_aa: CASSNLSGRAWTGELFF; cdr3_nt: TGTGCCAGCAGTAACCTTAGCGGGAGGGCCTGGACCGGGGAGCTGTTTTTT
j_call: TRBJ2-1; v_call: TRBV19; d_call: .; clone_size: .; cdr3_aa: CASSIRHGSYNEQFF; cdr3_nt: TGTGCCAGTAGTATTCGTCACGGAAGCTACAATGAGCAGTTCTTC
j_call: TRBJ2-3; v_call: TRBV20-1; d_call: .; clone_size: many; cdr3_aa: CSASNFYSTDTQYF; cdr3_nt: TGCAGTGCTAGTAACTTCTATAGCACAGATACGCAGTATTTT
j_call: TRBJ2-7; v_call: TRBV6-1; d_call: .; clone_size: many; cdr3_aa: CASSDSFRGNEQYF; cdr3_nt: TGTGCCAGCAGTGATTCCTTTAGAGGAAACGAGCAGTACTTC
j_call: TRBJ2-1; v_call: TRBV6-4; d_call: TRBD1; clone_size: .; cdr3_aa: CASSAVKGAADEQFF; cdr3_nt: TGTGCCAGCAGTGCCGTCAAGGGGGCGGCGGATGAGCAGTTCTTC
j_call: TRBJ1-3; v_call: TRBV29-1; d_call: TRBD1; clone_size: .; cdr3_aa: CSVREGARNTIYF; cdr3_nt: TGCAGCGTACGCGAGGGGGCTCGAAACACCATATATTTT
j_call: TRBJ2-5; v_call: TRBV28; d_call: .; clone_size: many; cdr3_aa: CASSLRGVRETQYF; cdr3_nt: TGTGCCAGCAGTTTAAGGGGGGTCAGGGAGACCCAGTACTTC
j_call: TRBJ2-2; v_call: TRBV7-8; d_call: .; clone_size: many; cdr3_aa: CASSLGVPLNTGELFF; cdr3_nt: TGTGCCAGCAGCTTAGGAGTCCCGTTGAACACCGGGGAGCTGTTTTTT
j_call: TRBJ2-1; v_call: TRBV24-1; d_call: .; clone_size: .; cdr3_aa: CATTCSGHYNEQFF; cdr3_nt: TGTGCCACCACGTGTAGCGGCCACTACAATGAGCAGTTCTTC
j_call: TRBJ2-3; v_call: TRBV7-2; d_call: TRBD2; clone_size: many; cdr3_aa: CASSLGVAGGWADTQYF; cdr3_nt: TGTGCCAGCAGCTTAGGGGTAGCGGGAGGGTGGGCAGATACGCAGTATTTT
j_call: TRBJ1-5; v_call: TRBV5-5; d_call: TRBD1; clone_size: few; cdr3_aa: CASSLGTGRDQPQHF; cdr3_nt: TGTGCCAGCAGCTTGGGGACAGGGAGGGATCAGCCCCAGCATTTT
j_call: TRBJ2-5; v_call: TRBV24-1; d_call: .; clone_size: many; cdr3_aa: CATSGSDAQETQYF; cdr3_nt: TGTGCCACCAGTGGGAGTGACGCACAAGAGACCCAGTACTTC
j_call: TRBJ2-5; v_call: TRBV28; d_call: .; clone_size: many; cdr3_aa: CASSLSGRGTETQYF; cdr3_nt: TGTGCCAGCAGTTTATCCGGCCGCGGGACGGAGACCCAGTACTTC
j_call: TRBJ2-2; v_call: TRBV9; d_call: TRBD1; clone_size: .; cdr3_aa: CASSVGGQGGSTGELFF; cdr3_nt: TGTGCCAGCAGCGTAGGGGGACAGGGGGGCAGCACCGGGGAGCTGTTTTTT
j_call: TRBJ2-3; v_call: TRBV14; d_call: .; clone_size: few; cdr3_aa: CASSQDLQGRHTQYF; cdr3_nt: TGTGCCAGCAGCCAAGATTTGCAGGGGAGGCATACGCAGTATTTT
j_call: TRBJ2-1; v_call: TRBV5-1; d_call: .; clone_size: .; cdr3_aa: CASGLLGPHYNEQFF; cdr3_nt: TGCGCCAGCGGCTTGCTAGGGCCCCATTACAATGAGCAGTTCTTC
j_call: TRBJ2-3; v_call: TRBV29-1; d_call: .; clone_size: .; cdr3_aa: CSVSRQGLTDTQYF; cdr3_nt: TGCAGCGTTTCTCGACAGGGACTCACAGATACGCAGTATTTT
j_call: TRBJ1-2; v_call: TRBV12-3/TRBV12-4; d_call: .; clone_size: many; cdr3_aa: CASNHVWYGYTF; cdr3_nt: TGTGCCAGCAATCATGTATGGTATGGCTACACCTTC
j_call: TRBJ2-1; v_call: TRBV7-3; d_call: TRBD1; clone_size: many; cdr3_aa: CASSRYGDSNNEQFF; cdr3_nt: TGTGCCAGCAGCCGATATGGGGACAGTAACAATGAGCAGTTCTTC
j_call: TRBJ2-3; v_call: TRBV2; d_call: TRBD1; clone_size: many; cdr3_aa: CASNSRSGGMGDTQYF; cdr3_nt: TGTGCCAGCAACTCCCGCTCAGGGGGAATGGGAGATACGCAGTATTTT
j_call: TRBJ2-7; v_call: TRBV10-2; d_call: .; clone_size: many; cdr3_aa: CASSEPDSSGAYEQYF; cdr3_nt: TGCGCCAGCAGTGAACCTGACTCGTCTGGTGCCTACGAGCAGTACTTC
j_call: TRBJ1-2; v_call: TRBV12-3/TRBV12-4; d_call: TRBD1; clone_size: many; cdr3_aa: CASRTNRGPYGYTF; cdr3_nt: TGTGCCAGCAGGACAAACAGGGGTCCCTATGGCTACACCTTC
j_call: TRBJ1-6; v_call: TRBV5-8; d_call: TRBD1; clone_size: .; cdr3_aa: CASSPQDREVSPLHF; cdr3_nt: TGTGCCAGCAGCCCCCAGGACAGGGAGGTTTCACCCCTCCACTTT
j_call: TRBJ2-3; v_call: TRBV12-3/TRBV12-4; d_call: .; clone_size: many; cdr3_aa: CASSPTGAQDTQYF; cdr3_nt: TGTGCCAGCAGTCCAACGGGCGCACAGGATACGCAGTATTTT
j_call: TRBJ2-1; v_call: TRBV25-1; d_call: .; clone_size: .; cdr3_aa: CASSGGLGDEQFF; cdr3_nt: TGTGCCAGCAGTGGGGGGCTGGGGGATGAGCAGTTCTTC
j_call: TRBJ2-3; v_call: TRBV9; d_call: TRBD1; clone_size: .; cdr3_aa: CASSTRQGVWTDTQYF; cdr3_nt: TGTGCCAGCAGCACCCGACAGGGCGTTTGGACAGATACGCAGTATTTT
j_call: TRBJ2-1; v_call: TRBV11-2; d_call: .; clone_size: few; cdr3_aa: CASSLGGPQGNEQFF; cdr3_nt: TGTGCCAGCAGCTTAGGGGGACCCCAGGGCAATGAGCAGTTCTTC
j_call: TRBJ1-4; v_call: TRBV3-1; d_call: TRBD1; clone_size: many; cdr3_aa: CASSQEDRGREKLFF; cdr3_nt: TGTGCCAGCAGCCAAGAGGACAGGGGGCGGGAAAAACTGTTTTTT
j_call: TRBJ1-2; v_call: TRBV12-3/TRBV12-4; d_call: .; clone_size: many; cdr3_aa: CASSLAQDGYTF; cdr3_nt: TGTGCCAGCAGTTTAGCGCAGGATGGCTACACCTTC
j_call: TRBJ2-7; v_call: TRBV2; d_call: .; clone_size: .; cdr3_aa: CASSEGTVYEQYF; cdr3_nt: TGTGCCAGCAGTGAAGGGACAGTCTACGAGCAGTACTTC
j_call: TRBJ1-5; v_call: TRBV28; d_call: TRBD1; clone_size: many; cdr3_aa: CASSEKHRGGLPNQPQHF; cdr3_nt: TGTGCCAGCAGTGAAAAACACAGGGGGGGCCTCCCAAATCAGCCCCAGCATTTT
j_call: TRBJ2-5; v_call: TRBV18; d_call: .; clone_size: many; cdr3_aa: CASSPPSETQYF; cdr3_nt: TGTGCCAGCTCACCACCGTCAGAGACCCAGTACTTC
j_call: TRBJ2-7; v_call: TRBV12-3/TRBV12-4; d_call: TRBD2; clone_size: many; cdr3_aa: CASSFTSGYEQYF; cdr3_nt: TGTGCCAGCAGTTTCACTAGCGGTTACGAGCAGTACTTC
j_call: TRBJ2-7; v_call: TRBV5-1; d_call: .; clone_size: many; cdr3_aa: CASSYGQTYEQYF; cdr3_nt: TGCGCCAGCAGCTACGGGCAGACCTACGAGCAGTACTTC
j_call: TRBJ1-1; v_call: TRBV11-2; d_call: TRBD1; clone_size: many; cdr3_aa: CASSRDRGLNTEAFF; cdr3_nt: TGTGCCAGCAGCAGGGACAGGGGACTGAACACTGAAGCTTTCTTT
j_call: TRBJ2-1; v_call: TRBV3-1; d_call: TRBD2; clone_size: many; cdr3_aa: CASSQVFAGVGNEQFF; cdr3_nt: TGTGCCAGCAGCCAAGTCTTTGCGGGAGTCGGAAATGAGCAGTTCTTC
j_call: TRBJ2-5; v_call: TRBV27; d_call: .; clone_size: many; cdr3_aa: CASSLSGVWETQYF; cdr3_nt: TGTGCCAGCAGTTTATCCGGGGTATGGGAGACCCAGTACTTC
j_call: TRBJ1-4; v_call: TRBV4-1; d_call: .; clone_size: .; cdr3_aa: CASNQEPGLGEKLFF; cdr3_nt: TGCGCCAGCAACCAAGAACCGGGTTTGGGTGAAAAACTGTTTTTT
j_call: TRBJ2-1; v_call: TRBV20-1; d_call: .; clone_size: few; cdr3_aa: CSARDSRLAHNNEQFF; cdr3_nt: TGCAGTGCTAGAGATTCTAGGCTAGCGCATAACAATGAGCAGTTCTTC
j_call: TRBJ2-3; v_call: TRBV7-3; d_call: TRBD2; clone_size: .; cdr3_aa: CASSYGLAGAGDTQYF; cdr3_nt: TGTGCCAGCAGCTACGGACTAGCGGGAGCCGGAGATACGCAGTATTTT
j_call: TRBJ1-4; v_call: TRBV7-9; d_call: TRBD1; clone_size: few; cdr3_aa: CASGPQLDRVEKLFF; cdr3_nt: TGTGCCAGCGGTCCCCAATTGGACAGGGTTGAAAAACTGTTTTTT